The 7 T cell receptor beta chains reported below all come from one sample, sequenced in a study of graft-versus-host responses after intestinal transplantation. TCRdb keeps only in-frame clones here, not all; method: immunoSEQ multiplex PCR. The repertoire holds some 110,000 clones, more than 85% seen once, with less than 1.5% in the top ten. No cognate antigen is known for these TCRs. Sample: unstimulated CD8+ T cells sorted from spleen or lymph node cells, taken before transplant. These TCRs come from a human donor who was the organ donor for an intestinal transplant.

V is TRBV12-5 and J is TRBJ2-5; D might be TRBD1 (5 bases). Per germline, CDR1 LGHNT and CDR2 FRNRAP. CDR3 length: 15 amino acids. The V end was cut by 1 base, the J end by 2 bases, with 11 bases between. The CDR3 loop reads CASGLGTLYQETQYF. The DNA of the CDR3 is TGTGCTAGTGGTTTGGGGACATTATATCAAGAGACCCAGTACTTC.

The gene calls are TRBV30 and TRBJ1-4; no clear D. Trimming shortened V by 5 bases and J by 3 bases, and 10 bases separated the two germline ends. Germline CDR1 GTSNPN, CDR2 SVGIG (reference sequence). The CDR3 has 13 amino acids. The CDR3 spells CAWSSIPNEKLFF. The CDR3 bases are TGTGCCTGGTCCTCCATCCCTAATGAAAAACTGTTTTTT.

The chain couples TRBV30 to TRBJ2-3; TRBD2 agrees at 13 bases. Germline values: CDR1 GTSNPN, CDR2 SVGIG (reference sequence). Germline trimming cut 0 bases from V and 4 bases from J; bases unmatched to any gene: 1. The CDR3 spans 15 residues. CDR3 sequence reads: CAWSVGLAGADTQYF. In DNA form, the CDR3 reads TGTGCCTGGAGTGTCGGACTAGCGGGAGCAGATACGCAGTATTTT.

This clone was counted a single time. The same CDR3 also results from other DNA sequences found in this sample. The chain has TRBV9 and TRBJ2-3; perhaps TRBD2 as D (6 bases). The CDR3 has 15 amino acids. Trimming removed 1 base from V and 0 bases from J, with 9 bases in between. CDR1 and CDR2 (germline): SGDLS, YYNGEE. In DNA form, the CDR3 reads TGTGCCAGCAGCGTATCCGGGACTAGCACAGATACGCAGTATTTT. Translating it yields CASSVSGTSTDTQYF.

V is TRBV13 and J is TRBJ2-3; TRBD2 matches 9 bases. Per the germline V gene, CDR1 is PRHDT and CDR2 is FYEKMQ (reference sequence). J was trimmed by 0 bases and V by 4 bases; bases with no gene match: 14. This CDR3 comprises 19 residues. The CDR3 spells CASSSLRGSGSFSTDTQYF. Here the CDR3 DNA reads TGTGCCAGCAGCTCCCTTCGAGGTAGCGGGAGTTTTAGCACAGATACGCAGTATTTT.

The V gene is TRBV29-1, the J gene TRBJ1-4; 7 nucleotides agree with TRBD1. The CDR3 length is 14 residues. Germline V gene lookup returns CDR1 SQVTM and CDR2 ANQGSEA. J was trimmed by 0 bases and V by 6 bases; bases with no gene match: 4. The CDR3 DNA follows: TGCAGCGTAGTCCAGGGGGCAACTAATGAAAAACTGTTTTTT. It yields the protein CSVVQGATNEKLFF.

This CDR3 reads CATPPADVSYEQYF. CDR3 DNA: TGTGCCACCCCGCCAGCGGATGTTTCCTACGAGCAGTACTTC. The chain employs TRBV19 and TRBJ2-7; possibly TRBD2 for D (5 bases). The CDR3 runs 14 residues. Germline CDR1 LNHDA, CDR2 SQIVND (reference sequence). V lost 10 bases and J 1 base, leaving 17 bases between the germline ends.